This entry describes one TCR beta chain. Its antigen is undetermined. This specimen belongs to a study of beta chain features in type 1 diabetes. Broader study findings: Moderate yet significant TCRB CDR3 shortening was seen in Type 1 diabetes patients in all four CD4+ subsets.

Expressed TCRB transcripts were sequenced because the isolated RNA had all been reverse transcribed beforehand. Some clones are missing from TCRdb's copy, which holds only in-frame ones; the method was immunoSEQ multiplex PCR. The repertoire holds 600,000 to 650,000 clones, less than 20% seen once, with about 0.097% in the top ten. V lost 3 bases, J lost 10 bases, and 7 bases lay in between. Germline CDR1 is SGHTA and CDR2 is FQGNSA. The CDR3 sequence is 11 residues long. Averaging about 100 mL, one heparinised blood draw was given by each donor. All sorted populations exceeded 95% purity. The J gene is TRBJ2-1, the V gene TRBV7-2, with D possibly being TRBD1 or TRBD2 (5 bases each). What was sequenced was naive CD4+ T cells from blood. The clonotype comes from a man aged 18 to 29 in good health. The CDR3 sequence: CASSFGTEQFF. The CDR3 DNA follows: TGTGCCAGCAGCTTTGGGACCGAGCAGTTCTTC.